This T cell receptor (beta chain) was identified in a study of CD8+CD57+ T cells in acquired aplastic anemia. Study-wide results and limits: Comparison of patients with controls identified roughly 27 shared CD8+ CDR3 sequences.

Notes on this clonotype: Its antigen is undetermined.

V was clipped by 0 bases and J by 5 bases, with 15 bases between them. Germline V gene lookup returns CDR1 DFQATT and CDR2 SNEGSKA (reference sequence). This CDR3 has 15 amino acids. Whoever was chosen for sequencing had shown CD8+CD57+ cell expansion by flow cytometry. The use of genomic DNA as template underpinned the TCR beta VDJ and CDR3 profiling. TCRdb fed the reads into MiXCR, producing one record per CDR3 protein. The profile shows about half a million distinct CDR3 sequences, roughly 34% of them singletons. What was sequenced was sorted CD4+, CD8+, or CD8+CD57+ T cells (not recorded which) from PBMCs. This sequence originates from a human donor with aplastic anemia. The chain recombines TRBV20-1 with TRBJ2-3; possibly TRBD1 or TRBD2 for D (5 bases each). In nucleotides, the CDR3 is TGCAGTGCTAGAGACCCGGGGCTCCGGGAAGATACGCAGTATTTT. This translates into CSARDPGLREDTQYF.